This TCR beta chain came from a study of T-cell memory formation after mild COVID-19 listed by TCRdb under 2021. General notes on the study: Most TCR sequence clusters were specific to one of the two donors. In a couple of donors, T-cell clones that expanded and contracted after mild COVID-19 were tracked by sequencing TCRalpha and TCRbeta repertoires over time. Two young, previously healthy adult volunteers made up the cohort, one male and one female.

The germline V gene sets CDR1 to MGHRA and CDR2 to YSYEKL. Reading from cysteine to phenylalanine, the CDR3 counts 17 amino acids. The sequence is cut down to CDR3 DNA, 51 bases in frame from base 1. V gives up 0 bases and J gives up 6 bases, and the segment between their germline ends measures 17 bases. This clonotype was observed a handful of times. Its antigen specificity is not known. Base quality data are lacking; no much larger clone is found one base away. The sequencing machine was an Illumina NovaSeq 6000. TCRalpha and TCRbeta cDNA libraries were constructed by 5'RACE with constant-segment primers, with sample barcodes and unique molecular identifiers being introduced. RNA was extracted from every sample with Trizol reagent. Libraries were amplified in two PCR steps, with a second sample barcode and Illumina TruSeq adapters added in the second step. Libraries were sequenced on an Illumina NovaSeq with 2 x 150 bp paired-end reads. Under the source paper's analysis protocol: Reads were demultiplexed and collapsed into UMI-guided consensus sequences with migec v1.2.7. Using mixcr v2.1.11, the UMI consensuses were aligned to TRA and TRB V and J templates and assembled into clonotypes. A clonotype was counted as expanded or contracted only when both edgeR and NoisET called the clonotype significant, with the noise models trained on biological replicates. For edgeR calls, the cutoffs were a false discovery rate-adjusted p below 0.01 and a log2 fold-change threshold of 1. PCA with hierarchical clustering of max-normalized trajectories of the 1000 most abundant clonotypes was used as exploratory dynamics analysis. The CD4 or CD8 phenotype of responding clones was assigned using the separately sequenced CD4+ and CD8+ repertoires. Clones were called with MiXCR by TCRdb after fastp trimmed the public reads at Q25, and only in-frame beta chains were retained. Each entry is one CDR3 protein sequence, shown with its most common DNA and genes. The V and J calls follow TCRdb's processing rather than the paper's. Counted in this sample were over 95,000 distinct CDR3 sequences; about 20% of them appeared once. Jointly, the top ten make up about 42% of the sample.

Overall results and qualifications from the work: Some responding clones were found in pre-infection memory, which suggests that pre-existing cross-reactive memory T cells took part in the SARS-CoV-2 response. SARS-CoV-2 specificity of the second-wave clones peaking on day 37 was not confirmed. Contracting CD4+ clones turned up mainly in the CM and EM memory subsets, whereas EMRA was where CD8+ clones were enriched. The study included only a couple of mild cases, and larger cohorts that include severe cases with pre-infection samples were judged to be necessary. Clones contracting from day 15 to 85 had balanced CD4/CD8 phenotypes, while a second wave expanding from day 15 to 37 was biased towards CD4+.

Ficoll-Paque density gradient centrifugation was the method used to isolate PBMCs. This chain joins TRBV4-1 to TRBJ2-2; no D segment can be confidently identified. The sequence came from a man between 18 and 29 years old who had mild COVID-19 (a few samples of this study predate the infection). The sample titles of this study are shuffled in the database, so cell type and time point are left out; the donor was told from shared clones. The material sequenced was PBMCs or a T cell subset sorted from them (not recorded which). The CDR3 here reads CASSQDDKPKESGELFF. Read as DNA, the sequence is TGCGCCAGCAGCCAAGATGACAAACCTAAGGAGTCCGGGGAGCTGTTTTTT.